The rows below give T cell receptor beta chains drawn from one sample of a study of blood T cells in healthy people across ages. TCRdb processed the 5' RACE reads anew with MiXCR; each CDR3 protein has one entry. The sample yields more than 500,000 distinct CDR3 sequences, roughly a quarter seen once. This same sample was also taken into another study, of T cells of mothers and their children.

Sequencing used blood. The source is a boy under 10 years old in good health. The CDR3 runs from the conserved cysteine through the conserved F or W. Fields, in order: V gene, clone size, J gene, D gene, CDR3 protein, CDR3 DNA. The D gene is left open where the match is weak. For some rows the clone size is stated as once, few or many, or as a class when expanded; others skip it.

v_call: TRBV5-1
clone_size: few
j_call: TRBJ2-1
d_call: -
cdr3_aa: CASSPYGGKLNEQFF
cdr3_nt: TGCGCCAGCAGCCCATACGGGGGCAAGCTTAATGAGCAGTTCTTC

v_call: TRBV9
clone_size: few
j_call: TRBJ2-5
d_call: TRBD1
cdr3_aa: CASSPGGTETQYF
cdr3_nt: TGTGCCAGCAGCCCAGGGGGCACAGAGACCCAGTACTTC

v_call: TRBV10-3
clone_size: few
j_call: TRBJ2-1
d_call: TRBD2
cdr3_aa: CATKLAGASDEQFF
cdr3_nt: TGTGCCACCAAACTAGCGGGAGCATCCGATGAGCAGTTCTTC

v_call: TRBV7-9
clone_size: few
j_call: TRBJ1-4
d_call: TRBD1
cdr3_aa: CASSNPGQGSEKLFF
cdr3_nt: TGTGCCAGCAGCAATCCGGGACAGGGTAGTGAAAAACTGTTTTTT

v_call: TRBV30
clone_size: -
j_call: TRBJ2-5
d_call: TRBD2
cdr3_aa: CAGSSGSQETQYF
cdr3_nt: TGTGCCGGCAGTAGCGGGAGCCAAGAGACCCAGTACTTC

v_call: TRBV10-3
clone_size: few
j_call: TRBJ2-2
d_call: -
cdr3_aa: CAISPVTGNTGELFF
cdr3_nt: TGTGCCATCAGCCCCGTCACAGGGAACACCGGGGAGCTGTTTTTT

v_call: TRBV29-1
clone_size: -
j_call: TRBJ2-1
d_call: -
cdr3_aa: CSVSQGSYNEQFF
cdr3_nt: TGCAGCGTTAGCCAGGGATCCTACAATGAGCAGTTCTTC

v_call: TRBV5-1
clone_size: -
j_call: TRBJ1-5
d_call: -
cdr3_aa: CASRENSNQPQHF
cdr3_nt: TGCGCCAGCAGAGAGAATAGCAATCAGCCCCAGCATTTT

v_call: TRBV7-8
clone_size: -
j_call: TRBJ2-3
d_call: -
cdr3_aa: CASSSGLWSTDTQYF
cdr3_nt: TGTGCCAGCAGCTCGGGACTCTGGAGCACAGATACGCAGTATTTT

v_call: TRBV7-2
clone_size: many
j_call: TRBJ2-4
d_call: -
cdr3_aa: CASSLGESTKNIQYF
cdr3_nt: TGTGCCAGCAGCTTAGGGGAGTCGACCAAAAACATTCAGTACTTC

v_call: TRBV24-1
clone_size: -
j_call: TRBJ2-5
d_call: -
cdr3_aa: CATSDSGGTQETQYF
cdr3_nt: TGTGCCACCAGTGATTCGGGCGGAACCCAAGAGACCCAGTACTTC

v_call: TRBV29-1
clone_size: few
j_call: TRBJ1-4
d_call: TRBD1
cdr3_aa: CSVQQGGIGKLFF
cdr3_nt: TGCAGCGTTCAACAGGGGGGAATTGGAAAACTGTTTTTT

v_call: TRBV12-3/TRBV12-4
clone_size: few
j_call: TRBJ1-1
d_call: -
cdr3_aa: CASSLLGAPGTEAFF
cdr3_nt: TGTGCCAGCAGTTTACTGGGGGCCCCAGGTACTGAAGCTTTCTTT

v_call: TRBV7-9
clone_size: -
j_call: TRBJ1-4
d_call: -
cdr3_aa: CASSWPGEKLFF
cdr3_nt: TGTGCCAGCAGCTGGCCAGGTGAAAAACTGTTTTTT

v_call: TRBV6-5
clone_size: -
j_call: TRBJ1-1
d_call: -
cdr3_aa: CASSKGVVNTEAFF
cdr3_nt: TGTGCCAGCAGCAAAGGGGTCGTGAACACTGAAGCTTTCTTT

v_call: TRBV6-5
clone_size: -
j_call: TRBJ1-4
d_call: -
cdr3_aa: CATGQNIVATNEKLFF
cdr3_nt: TGTGCCACGGGGCAGAATATAGTTGCAACTAATGAAAAACTGTTTTTT

v_call: TRBV28
clone_size: few
j_call: TRBJ2-4
d_call: TRBD2
cdr3_aa: CASSLSYRLAVAKNIQYF
cdr3_nt: TGTGCCAGCAGTTTAAGCTACCGACTAGCGGTAGCCAAAAACATTCAGTACTTC

v_call: TRBV12-3/TRBV12-4
clone_size: -
j_call: TRBJ1-2
d_call: -
cdr3_aa: CASSGAYGYTF
cdr3_nt: TGTGCCAGCAGTGGGGCCTATGGCTACACCTTC